The 29 T cell receptor beta chains below were found in one sample sequenced in a study of shared T cell receptors in the human thymus. The repertoire was sequenced with immunoSEQ multiplex PCR; TCRdb's copy has only in-frame clones and lacks some. In the table there are about 710,000 clones, more than 70% of which are singletons. This same sample was also part of a study on human thymus T cells.

Sequencing was done on a sample of thymocytes. The receptors derive from a boy in the first two years of life with a congenital heart defect.

The chain employs TRBV12-5 and TRBJ1-1, with 7 bases identical to TRBD1. The germline V gene has CDR1 LGHNT and CDR2 FRNRAP. CDR3 length: 14 amino acids. V lost 7 bases, J lost 1 base, and 6 bases stayed unmatched. CDR3 bases: TGTGCTAGTGAAAGGGGGCCGGGGAACACTGAAGCTTTCTTT. Protein sequence: CASERGPGNTEAFF.

CDR3 sequence (DNA): TGTGCCAGCAGTTACAGGGACAGGGAAAACTACGAGCAGTACTTC. This sequence encodes CASSYRDRENYEQYF. The chain has TRBV27 and TRBJ2-7, with 9 bases lining up with TRBD1. The junction had 7 bases not matched to a gene; V was cut back by 4 bases and J by 3 bases. The CDR3 loop spans 15 amino acids. Germline-derived CDR1 and CDR2 are MNHEY and SMNVEV (reference sequence).

The rearrangement joins TRBV25-1 to TRBJ2-5; a weak D match, TRBD1 (6 bases). The ends were cut back, 10 bases at V and 1 base at J, with 13 bases in the middle. Germline loops: CDR1 MGHDK, CDR2 SYGVNS. This CDR3 is built from 13 residues. CDR3 in DNA: TGTGCCACAACAACAGGGTTCCAAGAGACCCAGTACTTC. Its protein is CATTTGFQETQYF.

The chain links TRBV5-6 to TRBJ2-3, with 10 bases aligning to TRBD2. The CDR3 covers 15 residues. From germline, CDR1 is SGHDT and CDR2 YYEEEE. With V trimmed by 4 bases and J by 3 bases, 5 bases remained unmatched. The CDR3 sequence: CASSLAGVGTDTQYF. The CDR3, as DNA: TGTGCCAGCAGCCTAGCGGGAGTGGGGACAGATACGCAGTATTTT.

V usage is TRBV9 and J usage is TRBJ1-2; 7 bases match TRBD1. V trimming: 0 bases; J trimming: 8 bases; junction bases outside the gene matches: 19. This CDR3 contains 18 residues. Per germline, CDR1 SGDLS and CDR2 YYNGEE. The CDR3 DNA is TGTGCCAGCAGCGTAGCAGTGAGAAAGACACAGGGGCAGAGGGGCTACACCTTC. Translated: CASSVAVRKTQGQRGYTF.

The gene calls are TRBV12-5 and TRBJ1-5; D call uncertain. The ends were cut back, 2 bases at V and 0 bases at J, with 17 bases in the middle. The V gene's germline CDR1 is LGHNT and CDR2 FRNRAP. The CDR3 is made up of 18 amino acids. CDR3 sequence reads: CASGLYDPQENSNQPQHF. The CDR3 DNA follows: TGTGCTAGTGGTTTGTACGACCCCCAGGAAAATAGCAATCAGCCCCAGCATTTT.

This clone was counted a few times. The rearrangement joins TRBV28 to TRBJ1-4, with D unresolved. Germline-derived CDR1 and CDR2 are MDHEN and SYDVKM. The CDR3 contains 13 residues. Trimming pared 7 bases from V and 1 base from J, leaving 7 bases between. This CDR3 is CASNRGTNEKLFF. CDR3 DNA sequence: TGTGCCAGCAATCGGGGAACTAATGAAAAACTGTTTTTT.

A single count supports this clone. Written as DNA, the CDR3 is TGCGCCAGCAGCCAAGATTTTGCGGGGGGGCTAGGCGCAGATACGCAGTATTTT. Protein product: CASSQDFAGGLGADTQYF. This chain connects TRBV4-1 to TRBJ2-3; 9 bases are a match to TRBD2. The length of the CDR3 is 18 residues. Germline V gene sequence: CDR1 MGHRA, CDR2 YSYEKL. The ends lost 0 bases at V and 4 bases at J; junction bases unmatched: 11.

The rearrangement joins TRBV5-1 to TRBJ2-7, with 11 bases lining up with TRBD2. This CDR3 contains 15 residues. Per the germline V gene, CDR1 is SGHRS and CDR2 is YFSETQ. The ends lost 4 bases at V and 6 bases at J; junction bases unmatched: 9. CDR3 protein: CASSGSGGATREQYF. CDR3 DNA: TGCGCCAGCAGCGGTAGCGGGGGGGCAACTCGCGAGCAGTACTTC.

The chain couples TRBV28 to TRBJ2-1; D remains ambiguous. Between the trimmed V and J ends, which lost 2 bases and 0 bases, there was a span of 11 bases. This CDR3 is 16 amino acids long. Looked up from germline, CDR1 is MDHEN and CDR2 is SYDVKM. In nucleotides, the CDR3 is TGTGCCAGCAGTTTAGTCAAACTAAGCTCCTACAATGAGCAGTTCTTC. As protein: CASSLVKLSSYNEQFF.

This clone appeared once. This rearrangement joins TRBV9 to TRBJ2-5, with 15 bases fitting TRBD2. Germline trimming cut 4 bases from V and 3 bases from J; bases unmatched to any gene: 7. The CDR3 extends over 17 amino acids. CDR1 is SGDLS and CDR2 is YYNGEE in the germline V gene. CDR3 loop: CASSTTGLAGGKETQYF. Written as DNA, the CDR3 is TGTGCCAGCAGCACCACGGGACTAGCGGGAGGTAAAGAGACCCAGTACTTC.

This clone was observed once. V and J are TRBV6-5 and TRBJ1-5, with a possible D match to TRBD1 (5 bases). CDR1 and CDR2 from the germline V gene are MNHEY and SVGAGI. This CDR3 is 13 amino acids long. Trimming took off 8 bases at V and 0 bases at J, with 8 bases between the two ends. DNA of the CDR3: TGTGCCAGCGCAGGGAATAGCAATCAGCCCCAGCATTTT. Residues: CASAGNSNQPQHF.

The V and J genes are TRBV9 and TRBJ1-4, with D possibly TRBD1 on 6 matching bases. Between the trimmed V and J ends, which lost 4 bases and 2 bases, there was a span of 24 bases. The length of the CDR3 is 19 residues. CDR1 is SGDLS and CDR2 is YYNGEE in the germline V gene. CDR3 sequence reads: CASSRYGTSALGTNEKLFF. CDR3 sequence (DNA): TGTGCCAGCAGCCGCTACGGGACAAGTGCCCTGGGGACTAATGAAAAACTGTTTTTT.

This clone was counted a few times. The same CDR3 also results from other DNA sequences found in this sample. The rearrangement joins TRBV28 to TRBJ2-7; no reliable D call. This CDR3 is 11 amino acids long. The germline gives CDR1 MDHEN, CDR2 SYDVKM. V was trimmed by 6 bases and J by 3 bases, leaving 6 bases between them. DNA of the CDR3: TGTGCCAGCAGCTCAGGCTACGAGCAGTACTTC. It specifies CASSSGYEQYF.

This clone has only one observation. The J gene is TRBJ2-5, the V gene TRBV28; 7 nucleotides match TRBD2. The length of the CDR3 is 15 residues. Germline V gene data show CDR1 as MDHEN and CDR2 as SYDVKM. The V gene end was trimmed by 8 bases and the J gene end by 2 bases; junction bases not matched to a gene: 11. CDR3 residues: CASGTGTIKQETQYF. For the CDR3, the DNA is TGTGCCAGCGGTACCGGGACTATTAAACAAGAGACCCAGTACTTC.

The gene calls are TRBV5-6 and TRBJ1-5, with TRBD1 matching 7 bases. Germline trimming cut 4 bases from V and 0 bases from J; bases unmatched to any gene: 1. The germline V gene has CDR1 SGHDT and CDR2 YYEEEE. The CDR3 loop spans 14 amino acids. The CDR3 region is CASSRDSSNQPQHF. The CDR3 DNA reads as TGTGCCAGCAGCCGGGACAGTAGCAATCAGCCCCAGCATTTT.

V and J are TRBV27 and TRBJ2-4; 12 nucleotides line up with TRBD2. The ends lost 4 bases at V and 0 bases at J; junction bases unmatched: 4. The germline V gene encodes CDR1 MNHEY and CDR2 SMNVEV (reference sequence). The CDR3 runs 17 residues. CDR3 nucleotide sequence: TGTGCCAGCAGTTCCCGGACTAGCGGGATAGCCAAAAACATTCAGTACTTC. This codes for CASSSRTSGIAKNIQYF.

V gene TRBV7-2 combines with J gene TRBJ1-1; possible D gene TRBD1, 5 bases. CDR1 and CDR2 from the germline V gene are SGHTA and FQGNSA. This CDR3 contains 15 residues. V lost 7 bases and J lost 4, with 19 bases in between. CDR3 sequence: CASTFRGRGSTEAFF. The CDR3 coding sequence is TGTGCCAGCACCTTTAGAGGCCGGGGGAGCACTGAAGCTTTCTTT.

The gene calls are TRBV9 and TRBJ2-1; TRBD2 might be the D (5 bases). Looked up from germline, CDR1 is SGDLS and CDR2 is YYNGEE. Trimming took 3 bases from V and 5 from J, leaving 12 bases between them. The CDR3 length is 14 residues. The CDR3 spells CASSDGESHNEQFF. The CDR3 DNA sequence: TGTGCCAGCAGCGACGGGGAGAGTCACAATGAGCAGTTCTTC.

This clone occurred a few times. V is TRBV5-6 and J is TRBJ1-1; TRBD1 is a possible D gene (5 bases). This CDR3 contains 16 residues. Trimming took off 2 bases at V and 0 bases at J, with 14 bases between the two ends. The germline V gene has CDR1 SGHDT and CDR2 YYEEEE. The CDR3 nucleotides are TGTGCCAGCAGCTTCCCGAGACAGACGATGAACACTGAAGCTTTCTTT. This translates into CASSFPRQTMNTEAFF.

V and J are TRBV2 and TRBJ2-3; tentatively, D is TRBD1 (6 bases). Between the trimmed V and J ends, which lost 9 bases and 2 bases, there was a span of 9 bases. This CDR3 comprises 12 residues. In germline, CDR1 is SNHLY, CDR2 FYNNEI. The CDR3 nucleotides read TGTGCCAGTGGACAGTCCACAGATACGCAGTATTTT. Translation: CASGQSTDTQYF.

V and J are TRBV5-6 and TRBJ2-1; 9 bases map to TRBD2. CDR1 and CDR2 from the germline V gene are SGHDT and YYEEEE. The CDR3 is 15 amino acids. The V and J ends lost 4 bases and 4 bases, in that order; junction bases with no gene match: 6. CDR3 sequence reads: CASSILAGPYNEQFF. Written as DNA, the CDR3 is TGTGCCAGCAGCATCCTAGCGGGGCCTTACAATGAGCAGTTCTTC.

The CDR3 loop reads CASSLEGLYGYTF. CDR3 DNA: TGTGCCAGCAGTTTGGAGGGGCTCTATGGCTACACCTTC. This sequence joins TRBV6-5 and TRBJ1-2, with D perhaps matching TRBD1 (5 bases). Deletions cut 4 bases from V and 4 bases from J, with 10 bases between. CDR3 length equals 13 residues. The V gene's germline CDR1 is MNHEY and CDR2 SVGAGI.

Concerning this clone: This specimen includes other DNA sequences encoding the same CDR3. The chain links TRBV28 to TRBJ2-5; D may be TRBD1 (6 bases). The CDR3 is 13 amino acids. Between the trimmed V and J ends, which lost 4 bases and 2 bases, there was a span of 8 bases. CDR1 MDHEN and CDR2 SYDVKM come from the germline V gene. The CDR3 region is CASSSTGQETQYF. Written as DNA, the CDR3 is TGTGCCAGCAGTTCGACAGGACAAGAGACCCAGTACTTC. The full variable domain, with the rest looked up from reference TRBV28 and TRBJ2-5, is DVKVTQSSRYLVKRTGEKVFLECVQDMDHENMFWYRQDPGLGLRLIYFSYDVKMKEKGDIPEGYSVSREKKERFSLILESASTNQTSMYLCASSSTGQETQYFGPGTRLLVL.

The V gene is TRBV11-2, the J gene TRBJ2-5; tentatively, D is TRBD1 (6 bases). The CDR3 sequence is 16 residues long. V shed 2 bases and J shed 8 bases, with 21 bases lying between them. Per germline, CDR1 SGHAT and CDR2 FQNNGV. In DNA form, the CDR3 reads TGTGCCAGCAGCTTAATTCGGACCAGGGACATTGGAACCCAGTACTTC. As protein: CASSLIRTRDIGTQYF.

This clone has just a few counts. The CDR3 region has the DNA TGTGCCAGCCAAAAATCGGGGGTCCAGCCCCAGCATTTT. It is translated as CASQKSGVQPQHF. The chain uses TRBV2 and TRBJ1-5; perhaps TRBD1 as D (5 bases). Germline CDR1 and CDR2: SNHLY and FYNNEI. Trimming left V 8 bases short and J 7 bases short, with 15 bases between. This CDR3 is built from 13 residues.

The CDR3 region is CAWMGTGEGNQPQHF. CDR3 nucleotide sequence: TGTGCCTGGATGGGCACAGGAGAAGGCAATCAGCCCCAGCATTTT. V usage is TRBV30 and J usage is TRBJ1-5; weak D call: TRBD1 (5 bases). The CDR3 spans 15 residues. Trimming shortened V by 4 bases and J by 2 bases, and 15 bases separated the two germline ends. CDR1 GTSNPN and CDR2 SVGIG come from the germline V gene (reference sequence).

The chain employs TRBV28 and TRBJ2-4; a weak D match, TRBD2 (5 bases). CDR3 length: 17 residues. Trimming stripped 1 base from V and 4 bases from J, with 17 bases between. Per germline, CDR1 MDHEN and CDR2 SYDVKM. This chain's CDR3 is CASSLFRGRAEKNIQYF. The CDR3 region has the DNA TGTGCCAGCAGTTTATTTCGGGGAAGGGCGGAAAAAAACATTCAGTACTTC.

V and J are TRBV6-5 and TRBJ1-1; D ambiguous. CDR3 length: 14 residues. The germline CDR1 and CDR2 sequences are MNHEY and SVGAGI. V was trimmed by 0 bases and J by 5 bases, leaving 10 bases between them. The CDR3: CASSYSTRRTEAFF. Here the CDR3 DNA reads TGTGCCAGCAGTTACTCCACCCGTCGGACTGAAGCTTTCTTT.